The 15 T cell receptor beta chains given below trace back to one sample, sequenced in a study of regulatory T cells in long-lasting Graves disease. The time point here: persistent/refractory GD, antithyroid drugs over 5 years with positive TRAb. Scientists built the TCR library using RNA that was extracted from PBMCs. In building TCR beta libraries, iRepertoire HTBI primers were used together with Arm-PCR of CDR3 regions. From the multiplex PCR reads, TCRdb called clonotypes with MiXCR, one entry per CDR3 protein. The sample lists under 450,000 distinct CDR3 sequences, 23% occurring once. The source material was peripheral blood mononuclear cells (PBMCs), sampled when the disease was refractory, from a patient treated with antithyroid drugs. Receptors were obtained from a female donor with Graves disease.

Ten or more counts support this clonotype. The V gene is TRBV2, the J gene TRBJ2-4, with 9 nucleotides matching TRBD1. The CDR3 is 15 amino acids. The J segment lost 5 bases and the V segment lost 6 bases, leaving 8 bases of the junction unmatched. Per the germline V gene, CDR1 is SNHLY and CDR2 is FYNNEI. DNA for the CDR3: TGTGCCAGCAGGCTGGGACAGGGAAGCCAAAACATTCAGTACTTC. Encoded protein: CASRLGQGSQNIQYF.

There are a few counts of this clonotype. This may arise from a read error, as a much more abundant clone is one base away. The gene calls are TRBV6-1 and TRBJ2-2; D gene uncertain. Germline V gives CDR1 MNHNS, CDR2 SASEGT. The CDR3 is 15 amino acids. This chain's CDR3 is CASSPVQEYTRELFF. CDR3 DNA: TGTGCCAGCAGCCCCGTGCAAGAATACACCAGGGAGCTGTTTTTT.

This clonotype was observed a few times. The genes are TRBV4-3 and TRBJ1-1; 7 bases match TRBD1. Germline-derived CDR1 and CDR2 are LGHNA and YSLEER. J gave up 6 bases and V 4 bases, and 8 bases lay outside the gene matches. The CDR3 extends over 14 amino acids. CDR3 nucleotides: TGCGCCAGCAGCCGAGGAGTGGGACAGCCTGAAGCTTTCTTT. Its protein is CASSRGVGQPEAFF.

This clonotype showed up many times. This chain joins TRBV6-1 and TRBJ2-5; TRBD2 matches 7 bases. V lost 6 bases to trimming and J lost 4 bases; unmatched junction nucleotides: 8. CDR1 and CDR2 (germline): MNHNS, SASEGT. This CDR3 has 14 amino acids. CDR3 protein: CASRRRGRSETQYF. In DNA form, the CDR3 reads TGTGCCAGCAGAAGACGCGGGAGATCAGAGACCCAGTACTTC.

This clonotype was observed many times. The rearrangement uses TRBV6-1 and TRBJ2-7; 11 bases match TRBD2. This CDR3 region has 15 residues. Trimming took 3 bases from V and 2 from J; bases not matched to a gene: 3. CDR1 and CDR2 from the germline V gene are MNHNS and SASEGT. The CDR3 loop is CASSDGTSGTYEQYF. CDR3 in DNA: TGTGCCAGCAGTGACGGGACTAGCGGAACCTACGAGCAGTACTTC.

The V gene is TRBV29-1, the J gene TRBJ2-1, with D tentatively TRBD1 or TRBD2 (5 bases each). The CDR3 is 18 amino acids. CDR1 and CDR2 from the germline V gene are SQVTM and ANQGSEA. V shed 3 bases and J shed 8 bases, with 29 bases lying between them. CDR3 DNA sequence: TGCAGCGTTGACCCCACTTTCGTGACTGGGGCCGGGGCTGATGAGCAGTTCTTC. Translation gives CSVDPTFVTGAGADEQFF.

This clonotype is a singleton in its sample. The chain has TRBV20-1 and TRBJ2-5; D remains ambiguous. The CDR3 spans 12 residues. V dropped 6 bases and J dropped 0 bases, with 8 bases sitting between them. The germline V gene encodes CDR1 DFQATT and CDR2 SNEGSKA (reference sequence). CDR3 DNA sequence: TGCAGTGCAGACGGAGACCAAGAGACCCAGTACTTC. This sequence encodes CSADGDQETQYF.

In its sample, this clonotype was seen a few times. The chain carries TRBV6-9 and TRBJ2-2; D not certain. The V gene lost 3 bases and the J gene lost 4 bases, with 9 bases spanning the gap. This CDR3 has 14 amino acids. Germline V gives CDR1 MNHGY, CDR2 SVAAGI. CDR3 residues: CASSYSVGTGELFF. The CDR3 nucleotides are TGTGCCAGCAGTTACTCCGTGGGCACCGGGGAGCTGTTTTTT.

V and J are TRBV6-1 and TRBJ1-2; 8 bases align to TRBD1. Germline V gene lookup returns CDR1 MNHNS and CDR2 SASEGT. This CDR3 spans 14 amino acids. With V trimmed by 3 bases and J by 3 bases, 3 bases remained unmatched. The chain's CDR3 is CASSDAGGHYGYTF. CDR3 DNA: TGTGCCAGCAGTGACGCAGGGGGCCACTATGGCTACACCTTC.

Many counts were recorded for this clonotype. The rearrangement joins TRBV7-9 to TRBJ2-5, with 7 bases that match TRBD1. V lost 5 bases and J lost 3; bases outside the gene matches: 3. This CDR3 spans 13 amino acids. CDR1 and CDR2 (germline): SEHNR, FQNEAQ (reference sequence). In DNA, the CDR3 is TGTGCCAGCAGCGCGACAGGGAAAGAGACCCAGTACTTC. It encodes CASSATGKETQYF.

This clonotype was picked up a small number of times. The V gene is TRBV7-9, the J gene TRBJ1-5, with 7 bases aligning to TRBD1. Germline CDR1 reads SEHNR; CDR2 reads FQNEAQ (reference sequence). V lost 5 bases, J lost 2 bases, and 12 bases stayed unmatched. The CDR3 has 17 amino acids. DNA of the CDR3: TGTGCCAGCAGCCTGGGGGCAGGGGGAGAGGGCAATCAGCCCCAGCATTTT. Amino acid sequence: CASSLGAGGEGNQPQHF.

The CDR3 coding sequence is TGTGCCAGCAGTTACCGGGCCAGGGGCGGCTATGGCTACACCTTC. This sequence encodes CASSYRARGGYGYTF. The J gene is TRBJ1-2, the V gene TRBV6-5; possibly TRBD1 for D (6 bases). V was shortened by 2 bases and J by 4 bases, with 14 bases between the two germline ends. CDR3 size: 15 residues. Germline V CDR1 and CDR2: MNHEY, SVGAGI.

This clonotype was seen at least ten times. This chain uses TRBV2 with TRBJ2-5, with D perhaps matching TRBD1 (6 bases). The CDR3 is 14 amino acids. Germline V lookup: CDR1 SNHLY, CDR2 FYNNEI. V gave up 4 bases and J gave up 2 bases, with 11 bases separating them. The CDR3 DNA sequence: TGTGCCAGCAGTGGACAGGATCTACAAGAGACCCAGTACTTC. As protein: CASSGQDLQETQYF.

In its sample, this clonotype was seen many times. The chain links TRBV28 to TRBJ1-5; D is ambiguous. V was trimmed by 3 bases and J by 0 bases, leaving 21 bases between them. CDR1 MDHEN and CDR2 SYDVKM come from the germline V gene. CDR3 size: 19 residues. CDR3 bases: TGTGCCAGCAGTTTTCTAAGCTTAAGGTCCAGCTATAGCAATCAGCCCCAGCATTTT. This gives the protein CASSFLSLRSSYSNQPQHF.

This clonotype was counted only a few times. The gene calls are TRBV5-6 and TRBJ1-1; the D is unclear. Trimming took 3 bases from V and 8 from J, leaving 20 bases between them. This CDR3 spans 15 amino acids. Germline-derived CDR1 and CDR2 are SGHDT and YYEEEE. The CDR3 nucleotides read TGTGCCAGCAGCTCTTATTTAAGTAGAGGACTCGAAGCTTTCTTT. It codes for CASSSYLSRGLEAFF.